Shown below are 24 T cell receptor beta chains from a single sample sequenced in a study of shared clonotypes between healthy human individuals (TCRdb year 2020). Receptors were amplified or captured by the immunoSEQ multiplex PCR assay. This immuneACCESS table, as held by TCRdb, lists in-frame sequences with V and J called but not all clones. Of the missing ones, under half trace to an unresolved V gene in checked studies; the others have no known cause. The sample has around 100,000 clones on record, about 67% of them singletons. In total, the top ten clones hold about 25% of the sample. Input material: memory CD8+ T cells sorted from blood. The label giving this sample's cell subset or site can be read as: CD45RO+ cells pooled with CCR7-negative TemRA cells. The receptors here all came from a woman between 25 and 40 years old in good health.

V and J are TRBV9 and TRBJ2-7, with D possibly matching TRBD1 (5 bases). V lost 1 base and J lost 3, with 11 bases in between. Germline V gene sequence: CDR1 SGDLS, CDR2 YYNGEE. The CDR3 is 14 residues long. Here the CDR3 DNA reads TGTGCCAGCAGCGTACGACAGAATGACTACGAGCAGTACTTC. It specifies CASSVRQNDYEQYF.

The chain links TRBV5-1 to TRBJ2-7; 9 bases line up with TRBD2. Germline assignment: CDR1 SGHRS and CDR2 YFSETQ. CDR3 size: 16 residues. V was clipped by 0 bases and J by 2 bases; unmatched bases: 6. The CDR3 here is CASSLELAGWTYEQYF. As DNA, the CDR3 is TGCGCCAGCAGCTTGGAGCTAGCGGGGTGGACCTACGAGCAGTACTTC.

The J gene is TRBJ2-1, the V gene TRBV19, with 11 bases that match TRBD1. Germline CDR1 reads LNHDA; CDR2 reads SQIVND (reference sequence). The CDR3 contains 15 residues. J gave up 7 bases and V 3 bases, and 5 bases lay outside the gene matches. The CDR3 coding sequence is TGTGCCAGTAGTATTTTCGGACAGGGGGCAAATGAGCAGTTCTTC. It is translated as CASSIFGQGANEQFF.

The chain is built from TRBV7-9 and TRBJ2-2; no reliable D call. The CDR3 consists of 14 residues. The V and J ends lost 5 bases and 0 bases respectively, with 7 bases between them. Germline V gives CDR1 SEHNR, CDR2 FQNEAQ (reference sequence). The CDR3 DNA sequence: TGTGCCAGCAGCAGATATACGAACACCGGGGAGCTGTTTTTT. Amino acids: CASSRYTNTGELFF.

The chain uses TRBV28 and TRBJ2-5; D ambiguous. V lost 1 base and J lost 5, with 5 bases in between. In germline, CDR1 is MDHEN, CDR2 SYDVKM. The CDR3 is 12 amino acids. CDR3 amino acids: CASSLLFETQYF. The CDR3 DNA follows: TGTGCCAGCAGTTTATTGTTCGAGACCCAGTACTTC.

J is TRBJ2-6 and V is TRBV6-1; D is unclear. CDR3 size: 14 residues. V lost 5 bases and J 2 bases, leaving 7 bases between the germline ends. Germline values: CDR1 MNHNS, CDR2 SASEGT. CDR3 loop: CASSSTAGANVLTF. The CDR3 DNA reads TGTGCCAGCAGTTCTACGGCTGGGGCCAACGTCCTGACTTTC.

This rearrangement joins TRBV6-1 to TRBJ1-5; TRBD1 is a possible D gene (5 bases). V was shortened by 8 bases and J by 0 bases, with 11 bases between the two germline ends. The V gene's germline CDR1 is MNHNS and CDR2 SASEGT. This CDR3 comprises 14 residues. The CDR3 reads CASELGDSNQPQHF. The DNA for the CDR3 is TGTGCCAGCGAATTGGGGGATAGCAATCAGCCCCAGCATTTT.

This clone has just one count. The gene calls are TRBV7-8 and TRBJ2-3; D is perhaps TRBD1 or TRBD2 (5 bases each). CDR3 length: 13 amino acids. Trimming cost V 1 base and J 3 bases, with 5 bases left between them. CDR1 SGHVS and CDR2 FQNEAQ come from the germline V gene. The CDR3 DNA reads TGTGCCAGCAGCTTAGGGGGGACAGATACGCAGTATTTT. Encoded protein: CASSLGGTDTQYF.

This clone was detected only a few times. J is TRBJ2-1 and V is TRBV10-1, with a weak D call TRBD2 (6 bases). V was cut by 2 bases and J by 0 bases, with 17 bases left in between. Per germline, CDR1 WNHNN and CDR2 SYGVQD (reference sequence). The CDR3 contains 18 residues. CDR3: CASSEGIAESGSYNEQFF. For the CDR3, the DNA is TGCGCCAGCAGTGAGGGGATAGCGGAAAGTGGCTCCTACAATGAGCAGTTCTTC.

V usage is TRBV4-1 and J usage is TRBJ2-7; 9 bases align to TRBD1. Germline trimming cut 4 bases from V and 2 bases from J; bases unmatched to any gene: 9. This CDR3 has 16 amino acids. Germline V gives CDR1 MGHRA, CDR2 YSYEKL. Written as DNA, the CDR3 is TGCGCCAGCAGCCTGACAGGGACAGGGATTACCTACGAGCAGTACTTC. Its protein product is CASSLTGTGITYEQYF.

The chain is built from TRBV5-8 and TRBJ2-2, with 7 bases lining up with TRBD2. The J segment lost 4 bases and the V segment lost 0 bases, leaving 9 bases of the junction unmatched. The CDR3 has 17 amino acids. CDR1 is SGHTS and CDR2 is YDEGEE in the germline V gene. DNA for the CDR3: TGTGCCAGCAGCTTGGACGGACTAGGCCTGGGCACCGGGGAGCTGTTTTTT. It yields the protein CASSLDGLGLGTGELFF.

This chain uses TRBV4-2 with TRBJ2-3; 9 positions agree with TRBD1. The germline V gene has CDR1 LGHNA and CDR2 YNFKEQ. Germline trimming cut 0 bases from V and 2 bases from J; bases unmatched to any gene: 3. This CDR3 is built from 16 residues. The CDR3 DNA reads as TGTGCCAGCAGCCAAGAGGGACAGGGCCTCACAGATACGCAGTATTTT. Protein product: CASSQEGQGLTDTQYF.

J is TRBJ2-7 and V is TRBV4-2, with a tentative D call TRBD1 (6 bases). Trimming pared 2 bases from V and 2 bases from J, leaving 22 bases between. This CDR3 has 18 amino acids. Looked up from germline, CDR1 is LGHNA and CDR2 is YNFKEQ. The CDR3 DNA reads TGTGCCAGCAGCCAAACGATCGGACAGCCGACCCTACCCTACGAGCAGTACTTC. This gives the protein CASSQTIGQPTLPYEQYF.

The rearrangement links TRBV5-1 to TRBJ2-1; D uncertain. The CDR3 contains 15 residues. Germline lookup yields CDR1 SGHRS and CDR2 YFSETQ. The V gene lost 0 bases and the J gene lost 4 bases, with 11 bases spanning the gap. Written as DNA, the CDR3 is TGCGCCAGCAGCTTGGCCAGCTCTGGATACAATGAGCAGTTCTTC. This sequence encodes CASSLASSGYNEQFF.

This clone was recorded a few times. The gene calls are TRBV5-6 and TRBJ2-7; D not resolved. The germline V gene encodes CDR1 SGHDT and CDR2 YYEEEE. The germline V and J ends were trimmed by 2 bases and 3 bases, with 12 bases remaining between them. The length of the CDR3 is 14 residues. Here the CDR3 DNA reads TGTGCCAGCAGCTTACACGACGAAAACTACGAGCAGTACTTC. This codes for CASSLHDENYEQYF.

This clone turned up a few times. This chain connects TRBV6-5 to TRBJ2-2; no firm D call. CDR1 MNHEY and CDR2 SVGAGI come from the germline V gene. The CDR3 totals 12 residues. Trimming pared 1 base from V and 6 bases from J, leaving 3 bases between. The CDR3: CASSYLSGELFF. CDR3 DNA sequence: TGTGCCAGCAGTTACTTGTCCGGGGAGCTGTTTTTT.

By its share, this clone is medium-sized. V gene TRBV7-8 combines with J gene TRBJ2-1; D remains ambiguous. The CDR3 covers 16 residues. The V and J ends lost 5 bases and 5 bases respectively, with 19 bases between them. Germline lookup yields CDR1 SGHVS and CDR2 FQNEAQ. The CDR3 DNA reads TGTGCCAGCAGCGAAATAGACTCCTGGCCCCACAATGAGCAGTTCTTC. Protein sequence: CASSEIDSWPHNEQFF.

This chain links TRBV30 with TRBJ2-7, with 7 bases lining up with TRBD1. Germline V gives CDR1 GTSNPN, CDR2 SVGIG (reference sequence). This CDR3 contains 14 residues. V dropped 0 bases and J dropped 3; count of bases not matched to a gene: 5. The DNA of the CDR3 is TGTGCCTGGAGTGTAGGGACAGTGCTCTACGAGCAGTACTTC. Translated, it gives CAWSVGTVLYEQYF.

The V gene is TRBV2, the J gene TRBJ2-2; D is uncertain. This CDR3 has 14 amino acids. The germline V gene encodes CDR1 SNHLY and CDR2 FYNNEI. Between the trimmed V and J ends, which lost 0 bases and 7 bases, there was a span of 9 bases. CDR3 nucleotide sequence: TGTGCCAGCAGTGAAGCAAGCTTGATCGGGGAGCTGTTTTTT. It yields the protein CASSEASLIGELFF.

This clone showed up just once. Only one base separates this from a far larger clonotype, so it likely reflects a read error. The V gene is TRBV9, the J gene TRBJ2-5, with D possibly being TRBD1 or TRBD2 (5 bases each). The germline V gene encodes CDR1 SGDLS and CDR2 YYNGEE. The CDR3 consists of 15 residues. Trimming took off 0 bases at V and 11 bases at J, with 20 bases between the two ends. CDR3 nucleotides: TGTGCCAGCAGCGTAGTGACAGATAGTCTGGGGGAGCAGTACTTC. Residues: CASSVVTDSLGEQYF.

The chain combines TRBV6-5 with TRBJ2-1; D is perhaps TRBD1 or TRBD2 (5 bases each). The V end lost 2 bases, the J end lost 3 bases, and 14 bases lay between the germline ends. Germline CDR1 MNHEY, CDR2 SVGAGI. The CDR3 totals 16 residues. The chain's CDR3 is CASSYMGPHYYNEQFF. The CDR3 DNA follows: TGTGCCAGCAGTTACATGGGACCCCACTACTACAATGAGCAGTTCTTC.

This clone was detected a few times. The chain combines TRBV6-1 with TRBJ2-5, with D possibly being TRBD1 (6 bases). Germline values: CDR1 MNHNS, CDR2 SASEGT. The CDR3 extends over 15 amino acids. Trimming took off 2 bases at V and 5 bases at J, with 15 bases between the two ends. The DNA of the CDR3 is TGTGCCAGCAGTGAACTCAGGCAGGGGTACGAGACCCAGTACTTC. It is translated as CASSELRQGYETQYF.

This clone was detected a few times. V usage is TRBV2 and J usage is TRBJ2-3; 7 bases match TRBD1. V lost 6 bases to trimming and J lost 0 bases; unmatched junction nucleotides: 6. Germline lookup yields CDR1 SNHLY and CDR2 FYNNEI. This CDR3 comprises 15 residues. CDR3 bases: TGTGCCAGCAGGGAACAGGGGCTAAGCACAGATACGCAGTATTTT. It encodes CASREQGLSTDTQYF.

This clone has just one count. The CDR3, as DNA: TGTGCCAGCACGGGCCCTGAAGCTTTCTTT. It yields the protein CASTGPEAFF. This chain joins TRBV2 and TRBJ1-1; the D is unclear. From germline, CDR1 is SNHLY and CDR2 FYNNEI. V was pared by 7 bases and J by 6 bases, with 6 bases between. The CDR3 consists of 10 residues.